This is a list of T cell receptor beta chains from one sample in a study of cytomegalovirus exposure and HLA in healthy donors. Here immunoSEQ multiplex PCR was the method, and the copy in TCRdb shows in-frame clones only, minus some. This table has 150,000 to 200,000 clones, approximately 80% appearing once. The sequencing input was PBMCs. Source of these receptors: a woman in her late teens or twenties in good health and CMV-seronegative. Each CDR3 is given with its conserved first and last residue. Each record gives: CDR3 protein, CDR3 DNA, D gene, clone size, V gene, CDR3 length, J gene. A D gene is named only where the DNA matches it firmly. Clone size is given for some rows only: seen once, a few or many times, or a class if the clone is expanded.

CASSLVGLAGNIQETQYF	TGTGCCAGCAGCTTGGTTGGACTAGCGGGAAATATCCAAGAGACCCAGTACTTC	TRBD2	-	TRBV5-6	18	TRBJ2-5
CASSRGLAGVYNEQFF	TGCGCCAGCAGCCGCGGACTAGCGGGAGTCTACAATGAGCAGTTCTTC	TRBD2	once	TRBV4-3	16	TRBJ2-1
CASSSGTGVSAYTF	TGTGCCAGCAGTTCGGGGACAGGGGTGTCGGCCTACACCTTC	TRBD1	-	TRBV27	14	TRBJ1-2
CASSYTNTGELFF	TGTGCCAGCAGTTATACGAACACCGGGGAGCTGTTTTTT	-	-	TRBV6-5	13	TRBJ2-2
CAWSVGTGRNQPQHF	TGTGCCTGGAGTGTGGGGACAGGGCGCAATCAGCCCCAGCATTTT	TRBD1	-	TRBV30	15	TRBJ1-5
CASISLAEGDEQFF	TGTGCCAGCATCTCACTAGCGGAGGGGGATGAGCAGTTCTTC	TRBD2	-	TRBV28	14	TRBJ2-1
CAISEQPANYGYTF	TGTGCCATCAGTGAACAACCAGCTAACTATGGCTACACCTTC	-	-	TRBV10-3	14	TRBJ1-2
CASSPPGLAGGVAKNIQYF	TGTGCCAGTAGTCCTCCGGGACTAGCGGGAGGGGTAGCCAAAAACATTCAGTACTTC	TRBD2	-	TRBV19	19	TRBJ2-4
CATGTSGRGTSSYNEQFF	TGTGCCACCGGGACTAGCGGGAGAGGCACGAGCTCCTACAATGAGCAGTTCTTC	TRBD2	-	TRBV10-3	18	TRBJ2-1
CASSSTNQGITNEKLFF	TGTGCCAGCAGCTCAACAAACCAGGGGATCACTAATGAAAAACTGTTTTTT	-	-	TRBV5-4	17	TRBJ1-4
CASSYSTGTGANVLTF	TGTGCCAGCAGTTACTCGACAGGTACTGGGGCCAACGTCCTGACTTTC	-	-	TRBV6-5	16	TRBJ2-6
CASSDSLVTQYF	TGTGCCAGCAGTGATAGTTTGGTGACCCAGTACTTC	-	once	TRBV6-5	12	TRBJ2-5
CATSRDSTLGRGGAGYTF	TGTGCCACCAGCAGGGATTCAACCCTTGGGCGAGGGGGAGCGGGCTACACCTTC	-	-	TRBV15	18	TRBJ1-2
CASSFVDNEQFF	TGTGCCAGCAGCTTCGTAGACAATGAGCAGTTCTTC	-	-	TRBV11-3	12	TRBJ2-1
CASTAGAQETQYF	TGTGCCAGCACGGCGGGCGCCCAAGAGACCCAGTACTTC	-	-	TRBV25-1	13	TRBJ2-5
CASSQLAGRTSEQYF	TGCGCCAGCAGCCAGCTAGCGGGACGTACGTCCGAGCAGTACTTC	TRBD2	-	TRBV4-1	15	TRBJ2-7
CATSRAPHPGRNEQFF	TGTGCCACCAGCAGGGCGCCCCATCCCGGCAGGAATGAGCAGTTCTTC	-	-	TRBV15	16	TRBJ2-1
CASSLDAGTGNTIYF	TGTGCCAGCAGCTTAGATGCGGGCACTGGAAACACCATATATTTT	-	few	TRBV7-9	15	TRBJ1-3